These 21 T cell receptor beta chains share one sample of origin, sequenced in a study of radiation and T cells in renal cell carcinoma. Measured with immunoSEQ multiplex PCR; TCRdb has only the in-frame clones, and not every one. The table lists 150,000 to 190,000 clones, about 91% of them singletons, with 10% to 15% in the top ten. Regarding time point: blood 2 weeks post-SBRT. The treatment denotes: 15 Gy SBRT to primary tumor, nephrectomy 4 weeks later. Specimen: blood, collected from a patient whose treatment included radiotherapy and nephrectomy. Source of these receptors: a woman aged 45-65 years with renal cell carcinoma.

The chain recombines TRBV7-9 with TRBJ2-5; D possibly corresponds to TRBD2 (5 bases). CDR1 and CDR2 from the germline V gene are SEHNR and FQNEAQ (reference sequence). The CDR3 has 16 amino acids. V lost 3 bases to trimming and J lost 2 bases, with 16 bases between them. CDR3 residues: CASSFMSAGYQETQYF. DNA of the CDR3: TGTGCCAGCAGCTTTATGTCTGCGGGCTATCAAGAGACCCAGTACTTC.

This chain uses TRBV4-1 with TRBJ2-4, with 7 bases matching TRBD2. The CDR3 runs 16 residues. The V gene's germline CDR1 is MGHRA and CDR2 YSYEKL. V shed 4 bases and J 2 bases; nucleotides not matched to a gene: 8. The CDR3 is CASSPLGRGPKNIQYF. CDR3 sequence (DNA): TGCGCCAGCAGCCCCCTGGGGAGGGGTCCCAAAAACATTCAGTACTTC.

The chain links TRBV7-2 to TRBJ2-5; perhaps D is TRBD1 or TRBD2 (6 bases each). Germline V gene sequence: CDR1 SGHTA, CDR2 FQGNSA. There are 16 residues in the CDR3. The V end was cut by 3 bases, the J end by 4 bases, with 18 bases between. CDR3 DNA: TGTGCCAGCAGCTTCCAGGCCGGGGGCGGGATAGAGACCCAGTACTTC. Protein: CASSFQAGGGIETQYF.

The gene calls are TRBV7-3 and TRBJ1-1; perhaps TRBD1 as D (5 bases). Trimming removed 6 bases at V and 6 bases at J, with 17 bases between. In germline, CDR1 is SGHTA, CDR2 FQGTGA. CDR3 length: 14 amino acids. The DNA of the CDR3 is TGTGCCAGCAGTCGAGCTGGGGGAGGGGCTGAAGCTTTCTTT. Its protein is CASSRAGGGAEAFF.

This clone was detected only once. The chain links TRBV19 to TRBJ2-1; perhaps TRBD2 as D (7 bases). V was clipped by 5 bases and J by 4 bases, with 18 bases between them. This CDR3 comprises 16 residues. CDR1 and CDR2 from the germline V gene are LNHDA and SQIVND (reference sequence). The CDR3 coding sequence is TGTGCCAGTAGTGATCTCGGGGGGCGGCTTTACAATGAGCAGTTCTTC. This gives the protein CASSDLGGRLYNEQFF.

The chain has TRBV30 and TRBJ1-1; TRBD1 agrees at 10 bases. The V gene end was trimmed by 1 base and the J gene end by 7 bases; junction bases not matched to a gene: 15. Germline assignment: CDR1 GTSNPN and CDR2 SVGIG (reference sequence). The CDR3 runs to 17 residues. CDR3 residues: CAWSGPPGQGFGVEAFF. Written as DNA, the CDR3 is TGTGCCTGGAGTGGCCCCCCGGGACAGGGGTTCGGTGTTGAAGCTTTCTTT.

The V call is TRBV5-4, the J call TRBJ2-5, with D perhaps assigned TRBD1 or TRBD2 (5 bases each). The better agreement between TRBJ2-7 and the DNA end casts doubt on the J call. This CDR3 comprises 14 residues. Germline V gives CDR1 SGHNT, CDR2 YYREEE (reference sequence). In DNA, the CDR3 is TGTGCCAGCAGCCAAAGGGACGGGTCCTACGAGCAGTACTTC. Its protein is CASSQRDGSYEQYF.

The chain uses TRBV7-8 and TRBJ1-1, with D perhaps matching TRBD1 (6 bases). The CDR3 spans 12 residues. V was pared by 3 bases and J by 8 bases, with 10 bases between. Germline CDR1 reads SGHVS; CDR2 reads FQNEAQ. CDR3 sequence: CASSFHGTEAFF. Here the CDR3 DNA reads TGTGCCAGCAGCTTCCACGGGACAGAAGCTTTCTTT.

V gene TRBV7-2 combines with J gene TRBJ2-1; D is possibly TRBD2 (6 bases). Trimming left V 4 bases short and J 5 bases short, with 15 bases between. There are 15 residues in the CDR3. The V gene's germline CDR1 is SGHTA and CDR2 FQGNSA. Here the CDR3 reads CASSYTGPGDNEQFF. In DNA form, the CDR3 reads TGTGCCAGCAGCTACACCGGGCCGGGGGACAATGAGCAGTTCTTC.

The chain uses TRBV15 and TRBJ1-3; D is uncertain. This CDR3 has 15 amino acids. From germline, CDR1 is LNHNV and CDR2 YYDKDF (reference sequence). V was trimmed by 0 bases and J by 7 bases, leaving 13 bases between them. CDR3 DNA sequence: TGTGCCACCAGCAGAGACTTTGGCGTCCGGAACACCATATATTTT. It codes for CATSRDFGVRNTIYF.

The CDR3 here is CASLFSFQSNQPQHF. Written as DNA, the CDR3 is TGTGCCAGTCTCTTCTCTTTCCAGAGCAATCAGCCCCAGCATTTT. The chain links TRBV19 to TRBJ1-5; D gene ambiguous. CDR1 is LNHDA, CDR2 SQIVND, per germline (reference sequence). The CDR3 length is 15 residues. Trimming stripped 8 bases from V and 1 base from J, with 15 bases between.

In this sample, this clone turned up once. V and J are TRBV6-1 and TRBJ1-2; TRBD1 matches at 8 bases. There are 14 residues in the CDR3. V gave up 6 bases and J gave up 4 bases; unmatched junction bases: 7. Germline V CDR1 and CDR2: MNHNS, SASEGT. The CDR3 sequence: CASRFDRGGYGYTF. The CDR3 DNA follows: TGTGCCAGCAGATTCGACAGGGGAGGCTATGGCTACACCTTC.

The rearrangement joins TRBV9 to TRBJ1-3; a possible D gene is TRBD1 (5 bases). V was shortened by 3 bases and J by 0 bases, with 10 bases between the two germline ends. This CDR3 is 15 amino acids long. Germline values: CDR1 SGDLS, CDR2 YYNGEE. The CDR3 DNA reads as TGTGCCAGCAGCGGCCGACAGCTCTCTGGAAACACCATATATTTT. Translating gives CASSGRQLSGNTIYF.

This chain joins TRBV4-2 and TRBJ2-2; no definite D call. The germline V gene encodes CDR1 LGHNA and CDR2 YNFKEQ. The CDR3 extends over 14 amino acids. V shed 0 bases and J shed 11 bases, with 13 bases lying between them. In DNA form, the CDR3 reads TGTGCCAGCAGCCAAGATAATTGGGGATTCGAGCTGTTTTTT. Its protein product is CASSQDNWGFELFF.

The gene calls are TRBV5-4 and TRBJ2-7; no firm D call. The CDR3 sequence is 15 residues long. Trimming took off 4 bases at V and 4 bases at J, with 18 bases between the two ends. Germline CDR1 is SGHNT and CDR2 is YYREEE (reference sequence). For the CDR3, the DNA is TGTGCCAGCAGCCTTGACACGGCCTCCCTATACGAGCAGTACTTC. It is translated as CASSLDTASLYEQYF.

This chain connects TRBV2 to TRBJ1-4; 7 positions match TRBD1. From germline, CDR1 is SNHLY and CDR2 FYNNEI. This CDR3 region has 22 residues. J was trimmed by 0 bases and V by 7 bases; bases with no gene match: 26. CDR3 sequence reads: CASNKRGGGRFGIRSTNEKLFF. CDR3 in DNA: TGTGCCAGCAACAAAAGGGGAGGGGGCCGCTTTGGGATACGCTCAACTAATGAAAAACTGTTTTTT.

The rearrangement uses TRBV2 and TRBJ2-3; 11 bases are a match to TRBD1. The CDR3 extends over 15 amino acids. J was trimmed by 4 bases and V by 7 bases; bases with no gene match: 7. Germline V gene sequence: CDR1 SNHLY, CDR2 FYNNEI. As DNA, the CDR3 is TGTGCCAGCACCGAAGGGACAGGGGGGTCAGATACGCAGTATTTT. Encoded protein: CASTEGTGGSDTQYF.

The rearrangement joins TRBV6-5 to TRBJ2-7, with D possibly being TRBD1 (6 bases). Looked up from germline, CDR1 is MNHEY and CDR2 is SVGAGI. There are 15 residues in the CDR3. The germline V and J ends were trimmed by 6 bases and 1 base, with 16 bases remaining between them. CDR3 sequence: CASSHHPGQSYEQYF. CDR3 bases: TGTGCCAGCAGCCACCATCCGGGACAATCCTACGAGCAGTACTTC.

In DNA, the CDR3 is TGTGCCAGCAGCTTAACGGGTAATAGTGGAAACACCATATATTTT. This gives the protein CASSLTGNSGNTIYF. The chain couples TRBV7-9 to TRBJ1-3, with no clear D. The CDR3 contains 15 residues. Germline V gives CDR1 SEHNR, CDR2 FQNEAQ (reference sequence). V lost 2 bases and J lost 3, with 11 bases in between.

The rearrangement links TRBV19 to TRBJ1-6, with D perhaps matching TRBD1 (6 bases). V lost 8 bases and J lost 7, with 15 bases in between. From germline, CDR1 is LNHDA and CDR2 SQIVND (reference sequence). The CDR3 is made up of 14 amino acids. The CDR3 sequence: CASSTLGGNSPLHF. The CDR3 DNA sequence: TGTGCCAGTTCGACATTAGGGGGGAATTCACCCCTCCACTTT.

V is TRBV6-1 and J is TRBJ1-5; unclear D gene. Trimming cost V 2 bases and J 4 bases, with 9 bases left between them. CDR1 is MNHNS and CDR2 is SASEGT in the germline V gene. The CDR3 sequence is 14 residues long. The CDR3 sequence is CASSETGNNQPQHF. The CDR3 region has the DNA TGTGCCAGCAGTGAAACGGGAAATAATCAGCCCCAGCATTTT.